The entry below gives a single TCR beta chain sequence along with its context. The antigen remains unidentified. Libraries were prepared by immunoSEQ multiplex PCR; TCRdb keeps only in-frame clonotypes and omits some of them. The sample has 2,500,000 or so clones, approximately 90% seen once; the top ten hold roughly 0.14%. The data were taken from a study of shared clonotypes between healthy human individuals. Study-wide results and limits: Estimated richness was generally greater in naive than memory subsets.

The CDR3 covers 15 residues. V was cut by 2 bases and J by 7 bases, with 18 bases left in between. Germline V gives CDR1 MNHNY, CDR2 SVGAGI (reference sequence). The sequence came from a man between 18 and 35 years old in good health. Sequencing was performed on naive CD4+ T cells sorted from blood. Subset noted: CD45RA+ positively selected. The chain recombines TRBV6-6 with TRBJ2-7, with a possible D match to TRBD2 (6 bases). The CDR3, as DNA: TGTGCCAGCAGTTACCCCCGGCGGGAAAGAGGGGAGCAGTACTTC. Protein: CASSYPRRERGEQYF.